One sample yielded the 13 T cell receptor beta chains listed below, sequenced in a study of blood T cell repertoires in COVID-19. Repertoires were generated with immunoSEQ multiplex PCR, while TCRdb's copy carries only in-frame clones and drops some. Of tens of thousands of clones in the sample, around four fifths were seen once. Sequencing input: peripheral blood. Receptor source: a woman older than 75 with acute or convalescent COVID-19.

CDR3 bases: TGTGCCAGCAGCTCACTCGGTGGGGGGTCCACTGAAGCTTTCTTT. It codes for CASSSLGGGSTEAFF. The chain couples TRBV7-8 to TRBJ1-1; D is perhaps TRBD1 (5 bases). CDR3 size: 15 residues. Germline V gene lookup returns CDR1 SGHVS and CDR2 FQNEAQ. With 4 bases removed from V and 4 bases from J, the gap between germline ends came to 16 bases. Using reference TRBV7-8 and TRBJ1-1 for the parts outside the CDR3, the full variable domain is GAGVSQSPRYKVAKRGQDVALRCDPISGHVSLFWYQQALGQGPEFLTYFQNEAQLDKSGLPSDRFFAERPEGSVSTLKIQRTQQEDSAVYLCASSSLGGGSTEAFFGQGTRLTVV.

The chain links TRBV11-2 to TRBJ2-1; D is possibly TRBD2 (6 bases). The CDR3 sequence is 12 residues long. The germline CDR1 and CDR2 sequences are SGHAT and FQNNGV. The germline V and J ends were trimmed by 5 bases and 8 bases, with 10 bases remaining between them. The CDR3 reads CASSPGADEQFF. CDR3 nucleotides: TGTGCCAGCAGCCCGGGAGCCGATGAGCAGTTCTTC.

V usage is TRBV11-2 and J usage is TRBJ2-4, with TRBD2 matching 14 bases. The CDR3 has 17 amino acids. Per the germline V gene, CDR1 is SGHAT and CDR2 is FQNNGV. V was clipped by 3 bases and J by 2 bases; unmatched bases: 3. The CDR3 loop is CASSLTSGRATKNIQYF. CDR3 bases: TGTGCCAGCAGCTTGACTAGCGGGAGGGCCACCAAAAACATTCAGTACTTC.

The chain carries TRBV2 and TRBJ1-4; D perhaps matches TRBD1 (5 bases). The length of the CDR3 is 15 residues. Germline CDR1 is SNHLY and CDR2 is FYNNEI. V lost 9 bases, J lost 1 base, and 15 bases lay in between. CDR3 region: CASNPRGVTNEKLFF. The CDR3 DNA follows: TGTGCCAGTAATCCACGGGGGGTAACTAATGAAAAACTGTTTTTT.

The rearrangement uses TRBV6-6 and TRBJ1-5, with 7 bases matching TRBD1. Per germline, CDR1 MNHNY and CDR2 SVGAGI (reference sequence). The CDR3 sequence is 14 residues long. After removal of 2 bases from V and 3 bases from J, the junction contained 1 base not matched to a gene. CDR3: CASSYGQDNQPQHF. CDR3 DNA sequence: TGTGCCAGCAGTTACGGACAGGACAATCAGCCCCAGCATTTT.

Many counts were recorded for this clone. The J gene is TRBJ2-3, the V gene TRBV9, with D possibly matching TRBD2 (5 bases). The CDR3 consists of 15 residues. Trimming shortened V by 3 bases and J by 0 bases, and 11 bases separated the two germline ends. CDR1 and CDR2 from the germline V gene are SGDLS and YYNGEE. The CDR3 loop is CASSASERSTDTQYF. CDR3 bases: TGTGCCAGCAGCGCCTCGGAGCGGAGCACAGATACGCAGTATTTT. The full variable domain, with the rest looked up from reference TRBV9 and TRBJ2-3, is DSGVTQTPKHLITATGQRVTLRCSPRSGDLSVYWYQQSLDQGLQFLIQYYNGEERAKGNILERFSAQQFPDLHSELNLSSLELGDSALYFCASSASERSTDTQYFGPGTRLTVL.

CDR3 in DNA: TGTGCCAGCAGCCAATTATACAGGGGCCGCAGGGGTACTGAAGCTTTCTTT. Amino acid sequence: CASSQLYRGRRGTEAFF. The chain has TRBV14 and TRBJ1-1; 7 positions match TRBD1. The V segment lost 2 bases and the J segment 5 bases; nucleotides outside the gene matches: 14. Germline lookup yields CDR1 SGHDN and CDR2 FVKESK. CDR3 size: 17 residues.

This sequence joins TRBV5-1 and TRBJ1-1; TRBD1 matches 7 bases. Germline V lookup: CDR1 SGHRS, CDR2 YFSETQ. With V trimmed by 4 bases and J by 3 bases, 9 bases remained unmatched. This CDR3 has 15 amino acids. The CDR3 region is CASSVLQGRHTEAFF. The CDR3 nucleotides are TGCGCCAGCAGCGTCCTACAGGGGCGGCACACTGAAGCTTTCTTT.

This rearrangement joins TRBV6-1 to TRBJ1-2; 10 positions agree with TRBD1. The CDR3 has 16 residues. Per the germline V gene, CDR1 is MNHNS and CDR2 is SASEGT. The ends lost 2 bases at V and 8 bases at J; junction bases unmatched: 11. The CDR3 region is CASSEQGTGARYGYTF. CDR3 nucleotides: TGTGCCAGCAGTGAACAAGGGACAGGGGCGCGTTACGGCTACACCTTC.

The chain carries TRBV6-7 and TRBJ1-6; TRBD1 matches at 10 bases. TRBV6-7 is annotated as an ORF whose role is uncertain. This CDR3 region has 17 residues. Losses at the gene ends were 10 bases for V and 2 bases for J; bases not matched to a gene: 11. The CDR3 DNA sequence: TGTGCCACGGGGACAGGGGCGTCCCGGGCCTATAATTCACCCCTCCACTTT. Protein: CATGTGASRAYNSPLHF.

The gene calls are TRBV4-2 and TRBJ2-5, with D unclear. This CDR3 comprises 15 residues. The germline gives CDR1 LGHNA, CDR2 YNFKEQ. Trimming left V 0 bases short and J 4 bases short, with 12 bases between. CDR3 protein: CASSQEQKVRETQYF. CDR3 in DNA: TGTGCCAGCAGCCAAGAACAGAAGGTGAGAGAGACCCAGTACTTC.

The genes are TRBV19 and TRBJ2-1; D gene uncertain. Germline CDR1 and CDR2: LNHDA and SQIVND (reference sequence). Trimming stripped 5 bases from V and 4 bases from J, with 15 bases between. The length of the CDR3 is 15 residues. The CDR3 region has the DNA TGTGCCAGTAGTCCCAGAGGCACAAATTACAATGAGCAGTTCTTC. Its protein is CASSPRGTNYNEQFF.

This chain joins TRBV30 and TRBJ1-3, with D perhaps TRBD1 (5 bases). Deletions cut 4 bases from V and 2 bases from J, with 12 bases between. This CDR3 region has 14 residues. The germline V gene encodes CDR1 GTSNPN and CDR2 SVGIG (reference sequence). The CDR3 loop is CAWTHGGTGNTIYF. The CDR3 DNA follows: TGTGCCTGGACCCATGGGGGGACTGGAAACACCATATATTTT. Full variable domain (remainder filled in from reference TRBV30 and TRBJ1-3): SQTIHQWPATLVQPVGSPLSLECTVEGTSNPNLYWYRQAAGRGLQLLFYSVGIGQISSEVPQNLSASRPQDRQFILSSKKLLLSDSGFYLCAWTHGGTGNTIYFGEGSWLTVV.